The 29 T cell receptor beta chains reported below all come from one sample, sequenced in a study of T cell responses to AZD1222 COVID-19 vaccine. Here immunoSEQ multiplex PCR was the method, and the copy in TCRdb shows in-frame clones only, minus some. The data contain about 150,000 clones, roughly 90% of them seen just once; the ten biggest clones take up around 3%. Sequenced material: peripheral blood, taken on day 0 of AZD1222 vaccination. Receptor source: an adult in good health.

The V gene is TRBV21-1, the J gene TRBJ2-2; the table's D gene call, TRBD1, was not cross checked with the DNA. TRBV21-1 is classified as a pseudogene. This CDR3 contains 16 residues. CDR3 protein: CASSKETGINTGELFF. The CDR3, as DNA: TGTGCCAGCAGCAAAGAGACAGGAATTAACACCGGGGAGCTGTTTTTT.

The chain uses TRBV5-1 and TRBJ1-1; D is ambiguous. V gave up 3 bases and J gave up 0 bases, with 6 bases separating them. From germline, CDR1 is SGHRS and CDR2 YFSETQ. The CDR3 length is 13 residues. CDR3 protein: CASSSTVNTEAFF. In DNA, the CDR3 is TGCGCCAGCAGCTCTACAGTGAACACTGAAGCTTTCTTT.

This clone was counted a single time. The rearrangement joins TRBV10-1 to TRBJ2-1; D is undetermined. V lost 1 base to trimming and J lost 0 bases, with 4 bases between them. This CDR3 is built from 14 residues. Germline lookup yields CDR1 WNHNN and CDR2 SYGVQD (reference sequence). CDR3 coding DNA: TGCGCCAGCAGTGAGTACAGCTCCTACAATGAGCAGTTCTTC. Its translation is CASSEYSSYNEQFF.

In DNA form, the CDR3 reads TGTGCCAGCAGCTTAGGGCCCTTGGATACAGGGGGGCAGTACTTC. Translating gives CASSLGPLDTGGQYF. This chain joins TRBV7-9 and TRBJ2-7; 8 bases agree with TRBD1. V shed 1 base, J shed 9 bases, and the junction held 11 bases outside the gene matches. Germline V gene data show CDR1 as SEHNR and CDR2 as FQNEAQ (reference sequence). The CDR3 loop spans 15 amino acids. Combining the CDR3 with reference TRBV7-9 and TRBJ2-7 gives the whole variable domain DTGVSQNPRHKITKRGQNVTFRCDPISEHNRLYWYRQTLGQGPEFLTYFQNEAQLEKSRLLSDRFSAERPKGSFSTLEIQRTEQGDSAMYLCASSLGPLDTGGQYFGPGTRLTVT.

The rearrangement links TRBV5-1 to TRBJ1-3, with TRBD1 identical over 7 bases. V trimming: 4 bases; J trimming: 7 bases; junction bases outside the gene matches: 5. Germline V gives CDR1 SGHRS, CDR2 YFSETQ. The CDR3 sequence is 13 residues long. The chain's CDR3 is CASSPLTGNTIYF. The CDR3 DNA sequence: TGCGCCAGCAGCCCGTTGACAGGGAACACCATATATTTT.

This CDR3 reads CASSYQGQGPYEQYF. DNA of the CDR3: TGTGCCAGCAGTTACCAAGGACAGGGACCCTACGAGCAGTACTTC. V and J are TRBV6-6 and TRBJ2-7; 8 bases align to TRBD1. With 2 bases clipped from V and 2 bases from J, the junction kept 5 bases outside the gene matches. The germline CDR1 and CDR2 sequences are MNHNY and SVGAGI (reference sequence). The CDR3 is made up of 15 amino acids.

Concerning this clone: A read error may account for a junction end that differs from germline. V gene TRBV6-2 or TRBV6-3 combines with J gene TRBJ2-5, with D possibly matching TRBD1 (6 bases). The CDR3 length is 13 residues. Germline CDR1 MNHEY, CDR2 SVGEGT. CDR3 DNA: TGTGCCAGCAGTCCACCGGGACAAGATACCCAGTACTTC. Its translation: CASSPPGQDTQYF.

The chain joins TRBV12-2 to TRBJ1-5. TRBV12-2 is recorded as a pseudogene. The CDR3 consists of 13 residues. CDR3 amino acids: CASRFHRRQPQHF. CDR3 coding DNA: TGTGCAAGTCGCTTCCATCGGCGCCAGCCCCAGCATTTT.

This chain uses TRBV7-9 with TRBJ2-5; 10 bases agree with TRBD2. The germline V gene has CDR1 SEHNR and CDR2 FQNEAQ (reference sequence). V shed 6 bases, J shed 3 bases, and the junction held 4 bases outside the gene matches. The CDR3 is 14 amino acids. CDR3 nucleotide sequence: TGTGCCAGCAGTTCTAGCGGGGGTGAAGAGACCCAGTACTTC. Translating gives CASSSSGGEETQYF.

The chain links TRBV5-1 to TRBJ2-1, with D possibly TRBD2 on 6 matching bases. In germline, CDR1 is SGHRS, CDR2 YFSETQ. V lost 0 bases, J lost 3 bases, and 10 bases lay in between. The CDR3 length is 15 residues. CDR3 DNA: TGCGCCAGCAGCTTGGCCGCGGGGCACTACAATGAGCAGTTCTTC. Translation: CASSLAAGHYNEQFF.

V is TRBV5-8 and J is TRBJ1-1, with a tentative D call TRBD1 (6 bases). Germline loops: CDR1 SGHTS, CDR2 YDEGEE. Trimming stripped 0 bases from V and 0 bases from J, with 12 bases between. This CDR3 has 16 amino acids. The CDR3 DNA reads TGTGCCAGCAGCTTGGCCGGGGGGCCCTTGAACACTGAAGCTTTCTTT. Translating it yields CASSLAGGPLNTEAFF.

V and J are TRBV10-2 and TRBJ1-5, with D possibly matching TRBD1 (5 bases). Trimming took 5 bases from V and 5 from J, leaving 13 bases between them. CDR1 is WSHSY and CDR2 is SAAADI in the germline V gene. This CDR3 is 14 amino acids long. This CDR3 is CASSSLGADQPQHF. The CDR3, as DNA: TGCGCCAGCAGTTCCTTAGGGGCCGATCAGCCCCAGCATTTT.

The chain uses TRBV18 and TRBJ1-5; 10 positions agree with TRBD1. V lost 4 bases to trimming and J lost 2 bases; unmatched junction nucleotides: 2. The CDR3 is 15 amino acids. Germline CDR1 reads KGHSH; CDR2 reads LQKENI. CDR3 DNA sequence: TGTGCCAGCTCACGAGGGACAGGGGGCAATCAGCCCCAGCATTTT. This codes for CASSRGTGGNQPQHF.

V is TRBV19 and J is TRBJ1-6, with D maybe TRBD1 (5 bases). Trimming stripped 3 bases from V and 14 bases from J, with 17 bases between. CDR1 is LNHDA, CDR2 SQIVND, per germline (reference sequence). The CDR3 runs 14 residues. CDR3 sequence (DNA): TGTGCCAGTAGTATTGAGCCAGGGACGGACGCCCTCCACTTT. Encoded protein: CASSIEPGTDALHF.

V usage is TRBV6-6 and J usage is TRBJ1-2; 8 bases are shared with TRBD1. Germline V CDR1 and CDR2: MNHNY, SVGAGI (reference sequence). Trimming took 5 bases from V and 4 from J; bases not matched to a gene: 6. The CDR3 contains 14 residues. In nucleotides, the CDR3 is TGTGCCAGCAGTCATGGGACAGGCTCCTATGGCTACACCTTC. Amino acid sequence: CASSHGTGSYGYTF.

The chain carries TRBV13 and TRBJ1-2; no reliable D call. V was pared by 0 bases and J by 8 bases, with 16 bases between. The CDR3 runs to 15 residues. CDR1 PRHDT and CDR2 FYEKMQ come from the germline V gene (reference sequence). The CDR3 DNA sequence: TGTGCCAGCAGCTTAGGAGTGACCGGGATCTGGGGCTACACCTTC. Its translation is CASSLGVTGIWGYTF.

The chain has TRBV3-1 (or the pseudogene TRBV3-2) and TRBJ1-5, with D tentatively TRBD1 (5 bases). V dropped 4 bases and J dropped 6 bases, with 13 bases sitting between them. CDR3 length: 14 amino acids. Germline V gene sequence: CDR1 LGHDT, CDR2 YNNKEL (reference sequence). CDR3 region: CASSPGRRGQPQHF. The CDR3 DNA follows: TGTGCCAGCAGCCCAGGACGGAGGGGTCAGCCCCAGCATTTT.

The V and J genes are TRBV2 and TRBJ1-6; D remains ambiguous. With 6 bases removed from V and 6 bases from J, the gap between germline ends came to 12 bases. The germline CDR1 and CDR2 sequences are SNHLY and FYNNEI. The CDR3 runs to 14 residues. CDR3 in amino acids: CASRKGLTNSPLHF. Written as DNA, the CDR3 is TGTGCCAGCAGGAAGGGCTTGACTAATTCACCCCTCCACTTT.

The chain links TRBV5-1 to TRBJ2-3; D remains ambiguous. This CDR3 has 14 residues. Germline lookup yields CDR1 SGHRS and CDR2 YFSETQ. Trimming removed 1 base from V and 3 bases from J, with 9 bases in between. The CDR3 bases are TGCGCCAGCAGCTTGTTTCTGGAAACAGATACGCAGTATTTT. Amino acids: CASSLFLETDTQYF.

This clone was seen just once. The chain recombines TRBV19 with TRBJ2-2; D may match TRBD1 or TRBD2 (6 bases each). V was cut by 8 bases and J by 6 bases, with 19 bases left in between. CDR3 length: 15 amino acids. In germline, CDR1 is LNHDA, CDR2 SQIVND (reference sequence). CDR3 DNA: TGTGCCAGTCTTCCCCGTGGGGGGCCGGCCGGGGAGCTGTTTTTT. Translated: CASLPRGGPAGELFF.

This rearrangement joins TRBV2 to TRBJ1-1; D ambiguous. This CDR3 has 15 amino acids. CDR1 is SNHLY and CDR2 is FYNNEI in the germline V gene. Trimming took 0 bases from V and 0 from J, leaving 8 bases between them. This CDR3 reads CASSEAVMVNTEAFF. For the CDR3, the DNA is TGTGCCAGCAGTGAAGCAGTAATGGTGAACACTGAAGCTTTCTTT.

The chain has TRBV6-5 and TRBJ1-3; weak D call: TRBD1 (6 bases). Trimming took off 6 bases at V and 4 bases at J, with 10 bases between the two ends. CDR3 length equals 13 residues. Germline CDR1 MNHEY, CDR2 SVGAGI. The CDR3 loop reads CASRQGQGNTIYF. The CDR3 coding sequence is TGTGCCAGCAGGCAGGGGCAGGGAAACACCATATATTTT.

V and J are TRBV6-5 and TRBJ1-2; 8 positions agree with TRBD1. Germline loops: CDR1 MNHEY, CDR2 SVGAGI. This CDR3 spans 15 amino acids. V lost 5 bases and J lost 4; bases outside the gene matches: 9. The CDR3 is CASSPQGQGFYGYTF. The DNA of the CDR3 is TGTGCCAGCAGTCCTCAAGGACAGGGCTTCTATGGCTACACCTTC.

This clone has only one observation. The genes are TRBV5-5 and TRBJ2-4; D might be TRBD1 or TRBD2, each matching 5 bases. Germline V gene data show CDR1 as SGHKS and CDR2 as YYEKEE (reference sequence). This CDR3 comprises 14 residues. The V end lost 2 bases, the J end lost 5 bases, and 11 bases lay between the germline ends. The CDR3 sequence is CASSFLGVENIQYF. As DNA, the CDR3 is TGTGCCAGCAGCTTTTTGGGGGTCGAAAACATTCAGTACTTC.

In this sample, this clone turned up once. The chain recombines TRBV19 with TRBJ1-4; 10 positions agree with TRBD1. In germline, CDR1 is LNHDA, CDR2 SQIVND (reference sequence). This CDR3 has 13 amino acids. V lost 3 bases, J lost 8 bases, and 0 bases stayed unmatched. In DNA, the CDR3 is TGTGCCAGTAGTATGGGACAGGGGGAAAAACTGTTTTTT. As protein: CASSMGQGEKLFF.

The chain links TRBV4-1 to TRBJ2-3, with 8 bases that match TRBD2. Germline loops: CDR1 MGHRA, CDR2 YSYEKL. After removal of 4 bases from V and 2 bases from J, the junction contained 5 bases not matched to a gene. The CDR3 length is 15 residues. CDR3 coding DNA: TGCGCCAGCAGCCCGGGGGGGCTTGACACAGATACGCAGTATTTT. Encoded protein: CASSPGGLDTDTQYF.

The count of this clone is one. This rearrangement joins TRBV27 to TRBJ2-1; D tentatively reads TRBD1 or TRBD2 (5 bases each). Germline V gene sequence: CDR1 MNHEY, CDR2 SMNVEV (reference sequence). The CDR3 covers 16 residues. V was trimmed by 0 bases and J by 4 bases, leaving 13 bases between them. CDR3 bases: TGTGCCAGCAGTTTATCGGTCGCGTGGGGGTACAATGAGCAGTTCTTC. Amino acids: CASSLSVAWGYNEQFF.

V is TRBV5-1 and J is TRBJ2-5, with D tentatively TRBD1 or TRBD2 (5 bases each). This CDR3 has 14 amino acids. The V gene lost 4 bases and the J gene lost 5 bases, with 15 bases spanning the gap. The germline V gene encodes CDR1 SGHRS and CDR2 YFSETQ. The CDR3, as DNA: TGCGCCAGCAGCAGGGACGGGGTAGATGAGACCCAGTACTTC. Protein sequence: CASSRDGVDETQYF.

The V and J genes are TRBV6-2 or TRBV6-3 and TRBJ1-6; D is ambiguous. CDR1 and CDR2 from the germline V gene are MNHEY and SVGEGT. V shed 2 bases and J shed 5 bases, with 4 bases lying between them. This CDR3 region has 13 residues. The CDR3 sequence: CASSYQNNSPLHF. The CDR3 region has the DNA TGTGCCAGCAGTTACCAGAATAATTCACCCCTCCACTTT.